This passage covers 25 T cell receptor beta chains from one sample sequenced in a study of PD-L1 blockade in urothelial cancer. Time point noted: pretreatment peripheral blood. TCRdb's table, derived via immunoSEQ multiplex PCR, lists solely in-frame clones and lacks some. The sample has under 95,000 clones, approximately 87% seen once. Sequencing was performed on PBMCs, taken around atezolizumab (anti-PD-L1) treatment. All receptors come from a man aged 60 to 69 with urothelial cancer.

The chain joins TRBV9 to TRBJ2-1, with a weak D call TRBD2 (5 bases). Germline lookup yields CDR1 SGDLS and CDR2 YYNGEE. Trimming took 0 bases from V and 8 from J, leaving 15 bases between them. The CDR3 runs 15 residues. This CDR3 reads CASSVEYTRADEQFF. The CDR3 DNA sequence: TGTGCCAGCAGCGTAGAGTACACTCGAGCGGATGAGCAGTTCTTC.

V usage is TRBV18 and J usage is TRBJ2-1, with 8 bases matching TRBD2. Looked up from germline, CDR1 is KGHSH and CDR2 is LQKENI. With V trimmed by 4 bases and J by 6 bases, 2 bases remained unmatched. This CDR3 is built from 13 residues. In DNA form, the CDR3 reads TGTGCCAGCTCACTCGCGGGAGGCAATGAGCAGTTCTTC. The encoded protein is CASSLAGGNEQFF.

The chain joins TRBV19 to TRBJ1-5; possible D gene TRBD1, 5 bases. The V end lost 7 bases, the J end lost 5 bases, and 18 bases lay between the germline ends. The CDR3 is 15 residues long. CDR1 and CDR2 from the germline V gene are LNHDA and SQIVND (reference sequence). DNA for the CDR3: TGTGCCAGTACCGAAGTGGGGCGTTTGGATCAGCCCCAGCATTTT. Translating gives CASTEVGRLDQPQHF.

The rearrangement uses TRBV2 and TRBJ1-1, with a tentative D call TRBD1 (6 bases). With 0 bases removed from V and 7 bases from J, the gap between germline ends came to 12 bases. In germline, CDR1 is SNHLY, CDR2 FYNNEI. The CDR3 contains 14 residues. The CDR3 sequence: CASSEALQGVEAFF. CDR3 coding DNA: TGTGCCAGCAGTGAAGCGCTACAGGGAGTTGAAGCTTTCTTT.

This sequence joins TRBV9 and TRBJ2-1; possibly TRBD2 for D (7 bases). This CDR3 spans 18 amino acids. From germline, CDR1 is SGDLS and CDR2 YYNGEE. V dropped 0 bases and J dropped 3 bases, with 19 bases sitting between them. In DNA, the CDR3 is TGTGCCAGCAGCGTAGCTAAAGGGGGGGCAGGGGTCTACAATGAGCAGTTCTTC. It yields the protein CASSVAKGGAGVYNEQFF.

This chain joins TRBV21-1 and TRBJ1-5; the table calls TRBD1, which could not be checked here. TRBV21-1 is tagged as a pseudogene. The CDR3 extends over 15 amino acids. CDR3 in amino acids: CASSKVQGAPQPQHF. The CDR3 DNA sequence: TGTGCCAGCAGCAAAGTTCAAGGGGCCCCTCAGCCCCAGCATTTT.

In DNA, the CDR3 is TGTGCCAGCAGAGTAGGAGCGGGCTCCTACAATGAGCAGTTCTTC. The encoded protein is CASRVGAGSYNEQFF. The chain carries TRBV6-1 and TRBJ2-1; D is perhaps TRBD2 (6 bases). V was pared by 6 bases and J by 0 bases, with 12 bases between. Germline V gene data show CDR1 as MNHNS and CDR2 as SASEGT. The CDR3 runs 15 residues.

CDR3: CASRTGYTGELFF. CDR3 DNA: TGTGCCAGCAGAACAGGGTACACCGGGGAGCTGTTTTTT. V and J are TRBV2 and TRBJ2-2; possibly TRBD1 for D (6 bases). Germline loops: CDR1 SNHLY, CDR2 FYNNEI. V was pared by 6 bases and J by 3 bases, with 8 bases between. This CDR3 comprises 13 residues.

The chain uses TRBV5-4 and TRBJ2-3; tentative D call: TRBD2 (5 bases). V lost 0 bases to trimming and J lost 1 base, with 9 bases between them. This CDR3 has 15 amino acids. Germline CDR1 SGHNT, CDR2 YYREEE (reference sequence). The CDR3 loop is CASSLARVGTDTQYF. Written as DNA, the CDR3 is TGTGCCAGCAGCTTGGCGAGGGTAGGCACAGATACGCAGTATTTT.

The chain recombines TRBV11-2 with TRBJ2-3; 7 nucleotides agree with TRBD2. Germline CDR1 reads SGHAT; CDR2 reads FQNNGV. The CDR3 extends over 12 amino acids. The V and J ends lost 5 bases and 5 bases, in that order; junction bases with no gene match: 1. Here the CDR3 reads CASSGGGDTQYF. CDR3 in DNA: TGTGCCAGCAGCGGGGGGGGAGATACGCAGTATTTT.

J is TRBJ2-7 and V is TRBV28; TRBD1 might be the D (5 bases). The CDR3 is 14 amino acids. The germline CDR1 and CDR2 sequences are MDHEN and SYDVKM. V lost 5 bases and J 2 bases, leaving 13 bases between the germline ends. CDR3 in amino acids: CASSLWTLTYEQYF. CDR3 DNA sequence: TGTGCCAGCAGTCTCTGGACACTCACCTACGAGCAGTACTTC.

The gene calls are TRBV6-6 and TRBJ2-1, with 11 bases lining up with TRBD2. V lost 6 bases to trimming and J lost 10 bases; unmatched junction nucleotides: 11. The CDR3 length is 15 residues. Germline assignment: CDR1 MNHNY and CDR2 SVGAGI (reference sequence). The CDR3 nucleotides are TGTGCCAGCAGCCCGGGACTAGCGGAGTTTGGGGAGCAGTTCTTC. It encodes CASSPGLAEFGEQFF.

The V and J genes are TRBV10-3 and TRBJ1-1; D not resolved. Germline V gene sequence: CDR1 ENHRY, CDR2 SYGVKD. The CDR3 is 14 residues long. Trimming cost V 6 bases and J 3 bases, with 14 bases left between them. The CDR3 nucleotides are TGTGCCATCAGGCCGGCGGGCAAATACACTGAAGCTTTCTTT. It specifies CAIRPAGKYTEAFF.

The rearrangement joins TRBV5-4 to TRBJ2-1; 7 bases fit TRBD2. Germline lookup yields CDR1 SGHNT and CDR2 YYREEE (reference sequence). CDR3 length: 14 residues. The V gene end was trimmed by 3 bases and the J gene end by 5 bases; junction bases not matched to a gene: 5. The CDR3 sequence: CASSWGGLNNEQFF. The CDR3 DNA follows: TGTGCCAGCAGCTGGGGGGGGTTGAACAATGAGCAGTTCTTC.

This sequence joins TRBV7-9 and TRBJ2-2, with a tentative D call TRBD2 (6 bases). Trimming took 11 bases from V and 7 from J, leaving 8 bases between them. The CDR3 has 10 amino acids. CDR1 is SEHNR and CDR2 is FQNEAQ in the germline V gene (reference sequence). The CDR3 loop reads CAWEVGELFF. DNA for the CDR3: TGTGCCTGGGAGGTCGGGGAGCTGTTTTTT.

The chain employs TRBV7-2 and TRBJ2-1; 13 bases fit TRBD2. CDR3 length: 16 amino acids. Germline V gene data show CDR1 as SGHTA and CDR2 as FQGNSA. The trim removed 5 bases at V and 7 bases at J, leaving 8 bases unmatched. CDR3 coding DNA: TGTGCCAGCAGCCCATCGGGACTAGCGGGACGAAATGAGCAGTTCTTC. Its protein is CASSPSGLAGRNEQFF.

The chain joins TRBV29-1 to TRBJ2-7; 10 bases match TRBD2. Looked up from germline, CDR1 is SQVTM and CDR2 is ANQGSEA. This CDR3 has 13 residues. With V trimmed by 4 bases and J by 2 bases, 2 bases remained unmatched. The CDR3 protein is CSVGLAGTYEQYF. For the CDR3, the DNA is TGCAGCGTTGGACTAGCGGGTACCTACGAGCAGTACTTC.

The chain uses TRBV13 and TRBJ1-2; TRBD1 might be the D (5 bases). Germline V gene lookup returns CDR1 PRHDT and CDR2 FYEKMQ (reference sequence). V lost 2 bases and J 8 bases, leaving 15 bases between the germline ends. The CDR3 length is 14 residues. The CDR3 bases are TGTGCCAGCAGCTTATCGGGCAGGGTATCCGGCTACACCTTC. As protein: CASSLSGRVSGYTF.

This chain joins TRBV13 and TRBJ2-7, with 9 positions matching TRBD1. The CDR3 extends over 17 amino acids. V was pared by 3 bases and J by 4 bases, with 13 bases of the junction left unmatched. Germline loops: CDR1 PRHDT, CDR2 FYEKMQ (reference sequence). The CDR3 DNA reads TGTGCCAGCAGCTTGACAGGGGGTAGCGGGCTTAAGTACGAGCAGTACTTC. As protein: CASSLTGGSGLKYEQYF.

This chain uses TRBV9 with TRBJ2-1; 8 bases map to TRBD1. The germline V gene has CDR1 SGDLS and CDR2 YYNGEE. The CDR3 has 15 amino acids. Trimming took 3 bases from V and 4 from J; bases not matched to a gene: 6. The CDR3 loop reads CASSASGGFYNEQFF. The CDR3 nucleotides read TGTGCCAGCAGCGCCTCAGGGGGCTTTTACAATGAGCAGTTCTTC.

The rearrangement links TRBV7-2 to TRBJ2-7; D is unclear. This CDR3 region has 14 residues. CDR1 SGHTA and CDR2 FQGNSA come from the germline V gene. Trimming removed 1 base at V and 6 bases at J, with 13 bases between. CDR3 nucleotides: TGTGCCAGCAGCTTAGTGGAACGTGACTCCGAGCAGTACTTC. It yields the protein CASSLVERDSEQYF.

The chain employs TRBV28 and TRBJ1-1; tentatively, D is TRBD1 (5 bases). The V gene's germline CDR1 is MDHEN and CDR2 SYDVKM. The germline V and J ends were trimmed by 1 base and 11 bases, with 11 bases remaining between them. The CDR3 is 12 residues long. In nucleotides, the CDR3 is TGTGCCAGCAGTTTATCCCCGGGGGAGGCTTTCTTT. It is translated as CASSLSPGEAFF.

The V and J genes are TRBV27 and TRBJ2-7; D might be TRBD1 (5 bases). Trimming stripped 4 bases from V and 12 bases from J, with 16 bases between. The CDR3 length is 12 residues. The germline CDR1 and CDR2 sequences are MNHEY and SMNVEV (reference sequence). Here the CDR3 DNA reads TGTGCCAGCAGTTCCGGACATCTTCCGGCGTACTTC. Translation: CASSSGHLPAYF.

The V call is TRBV11-2, the J call TRBJ2-7; the D gene is possibly TRBD1 (5 bases). Germline loops: CDR1 SGHAT, CDR2 FQNNGV. The V end lost 2 bases, the J end lost 0 bases, and 17 bases lay between the germline ends. CDR3 length: 17 residues. In nucleotides, the CDR3 is TGTGCCAGCAGCTTAATTAAAGGGGTTTTAGGCTCCTACGAGCAGTACTTC. Protein: CASSLIKGVLGSYEQYF.

The rearrangement links TRBV19 to TRBJ2-5, with D possibly TRBD2 on 5 matching bases. Trimming shortened V by 4 bases and J by 5 bases, and 17 bases separated the two germline ends. Germline loops: CDR1 LNHDA, CDR2 SQIVND (reference sequence). There are 15 residues in the CDR3. The CDR3 sequence: CASSKIAGGEETQYF. The CDR3 nucleotides are TGTGCCAGTAGTAAGATCGCCGGAGGTGAGGAGACCCAGTACTTC.